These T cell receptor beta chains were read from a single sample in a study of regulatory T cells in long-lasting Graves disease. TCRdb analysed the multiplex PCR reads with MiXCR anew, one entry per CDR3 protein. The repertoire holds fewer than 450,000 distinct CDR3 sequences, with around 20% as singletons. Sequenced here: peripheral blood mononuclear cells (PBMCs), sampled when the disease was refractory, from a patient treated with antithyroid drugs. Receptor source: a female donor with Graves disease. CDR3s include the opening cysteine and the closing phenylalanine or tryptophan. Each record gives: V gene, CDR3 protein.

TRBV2 CAIALRTSGIYNEQFF
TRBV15 CATSEGALYEQYF
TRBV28 CASSPGSGLVQFF
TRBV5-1 CASAFGVSGTEAFF
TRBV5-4 CASSLPQGQGDEQYF
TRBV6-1 CASSPGIPTSEQYF
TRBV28 CASSPSTPDNEQFF
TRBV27 CASSLFRTGQIAKNIQYF
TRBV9 CASAPARDNQETQYF
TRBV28 CASRVEGGGRTQYF
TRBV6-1 CASSELGDGTGNEKLFF
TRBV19 CASSIGDAAGNTIYF
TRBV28 CASTSGNSPLHF
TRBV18 CASSPRQGAGSNEQFF
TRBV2 CASSETGYEQYF
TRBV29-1 CSVDKGSTEAFF
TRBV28 CASRQSWDEQYF
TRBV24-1 CATSDPGTEAFF
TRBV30 CAWSGWTPVGEQYF
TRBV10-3 CAISEGQGVFTEAFF
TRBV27 CASSLKYNSPLHF
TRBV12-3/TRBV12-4 CASSLRSLAKNIQYF
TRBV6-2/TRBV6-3 CAGSSRTGGQPQHF
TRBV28 CASSTGTPNTEAFF
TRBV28 CASSLRQREKLFF
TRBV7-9 CASSEGQANNQPQHF
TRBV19 CASSIGGHVNTEAFF
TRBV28 CASSLPGQGLGGYTF
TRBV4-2 CASSQVSRVAGGPGSSETQYF
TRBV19 CASNPWPVPANTEAFF
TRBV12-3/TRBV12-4 CASSSKLGSSGANVLTF
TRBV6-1 CASSLSHNEQFF
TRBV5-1 CASSLGRQGLLETQYF
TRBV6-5 CASSYPGTALATNEKLFF
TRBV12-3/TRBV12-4 CASSPGTGTQYF
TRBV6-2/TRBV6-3 CASSLSAGPYEQYF
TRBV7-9 CASSRLAGGPRNIQYF
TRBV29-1 CSVEQGPTTGELFF
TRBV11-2 CASSSPPPDSDSYEQYF
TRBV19 CASSPLAASGSSEQYF